What follows describes a single T cell receptor (beta chain). The authors' processing: Amplified reference gene primers provided the basis for estimating nucleated cell counts. TCRdb's table, derived via immunoSEQ multiplex PCR, lists solely in-frame clones and lacks some. For V, J and clone size, that table is used; D and trimming come from the DNA. The table has 150,000 to 200,000 clones, 65% to 85% seen once; the top ten hold around 10%. The data belong to a study of blood T cell repertoires in COVID-19. In the study overall: Samples taken during acute and convalescent COVID-19 were collected in the United States, Italy and Spain. Nucleic acid was either cDNA or gDNA, and it came from T cells, B-cell-depleted T cells, or PBMCs.

Sequencing used peripheral blood. This TCR was sampled from a man in his fifties or sixties with active or convalescent COVID-19.

The DNA of the CDR3 is TGCGCCAGCAGCTTGGGGGCAGGGTTTGTTCGCACTAATGAAAAACTGTTTTTT. Translation: CASSLGAGFVRTNEKLFF. V gene TRBV5-1 combines with J gene TRBJ1-4; possibly TRBD1 for D (5 bases). The V end was cut by 0 bases, the J end by 2 bases, with 17 bases between. CDR3 size: 18 residues. Germline CDR1 SGHRS, CDR2 YFSETQ.